The next 15 T cell receptor beta chains were all read from a single sample in a study of spatial heterogeneity in lung cancer. Time point defined: sample taken at primary tumor resection. Whole RNA was taken from tumor, nontumor lung or frozen PBMC; it was then sequenced unsorted. TCRdb reprocessed the 5' RACE reads via MiXCR and lists one record per CDR3 protein. The sample lists 45,000 to 55,000 distinct CDR3 sequences, approximately 5% occurring once. The input for sequencing was PBMCs, taken at surgery. Every receptor here comes from a male donor with early-stage non-small cell lung cancer.

This clonotype occurred many times. This sequence joins TRBV7-9 and TRBJ2-1; 7 bases align to TRBD2. The CDR3 extends over 14 amino acids. V dropped 5 bases and J dropped 6; count of bases not matched to a gene: 7. Germline V lookup: CDR1 SEHNR, CDR2 FQNEAQ (reference sequence). CDR3 sequence (DNA): TGTGCCAGCAGCCAAAGCGGGATTATCAATGAGCAGTTCTTC. Protein: CASSQSGIINEQFF.

Ten or more counts support this clonotype. The V call is TRBV6-6, the J call TRBJ2-2; the D gene is possibly TRBD1 (7 bases). The CDR3 has 14 amino acids. CDR1 MNHNY and CDR2 SVGAGI come from the germline V gene (reference sequence). V was trimmed by 4 bases and J by 7 bases, leaving 13 bases between them. CDR3 in DNA: TGTGCCAGCAGTTTCGGGGGACAGCGCGGGGAGCTGTTTTTT. Residues: CASSFGGQRGELFF.

This clonotype was seen many times. The gene calls are TRBV20-1 and TRBJ2-1, with 8 bases aligning to TRBD2. Germline CDR1 DFQATT, CDR2 SNEGSKA (reference sequence). J gave up 6 bases and V 3 bases, and 10 bases lay outside the gene matches. This CDR3 comprises 15 residues. The CDR3 DNA is TGCAGTGCTAGGAGGCGGGAGGCCCGGGGCAATGAGCAGTTCTTC. Its translation is CSARRREARGNEQFF.

This clonotype was counted many times. The chain links TRBV11-2 to TRBJ2-7; D is tentatively TRBD1 or TRBD2 (5 bases each). The CDR3 loop spans 13 amino acids. V was pared by 7 bases and J by 0 bases, with 10 bases between. Germline values: CDR1 SGHAT, CDR2 FQNNGV. The CDR3 nucleotides are TGTGCCAGCACCCGGGACGGCTCCTACGAGCAGTACTTC. This sequence encodes CASTRDGSYEQYF. Full variable domain (remainder filled in from reference TRBV11-2 and TRBJ2-7): EAGVAQSPRYKIIEKRQSVAFWCNPISGHATLYWYQQILGQGPKLLIQFQNNGVVDDSQLPKDRFSAERLKGVDSTLKIQPAKLEDSAVYLCASTRDGSYEQYFGPGTRLTVT.

This clonotype has a count of ten or more. The chain has TRBV7-2 and TRBJ2-7; TRBD2 aligns across 7 bases. Looked up from germline, CDR1 is SGHTA and CDR2 is FQGNSA. The J segment lost 7 bases and the V segment lost 2 bases, leaving 8 bases of the junction unmatched. The CDR3 consists of 14 residues. CDR3 DNA sequence: TGTGCCAGCAGCTTATCGGCGGGAGCGGATGAGCAGTACTTC. It codes for CASSLSAGADEQYF.

In this sample, this clonotype turned up many times. The V gene is TRBV12-3 or TRBV12-4, the J gene TRBJ2-1, with a tentative D call TRBD2 (6 bases). Trimming stripped 1 base from V and 4 bases from J, with 8 bases between. There are 14 residues in the CDR3. CDR3 loop: CASSLGGVYNEQFF. In DNA form, the CDR3 reads TGTGCCAGCAGTTTAGGGGGGGTTTACAATGAGCAGTTCTTC.

This clonotype was counted at least ten times. This rearrangement joins TRBV5-5 to TRBJ2-2; TRBD2 matches at 11 bases. Germline values: CDR1 SGHKS, CDR2 YYEKEE (reference sequence). The CDR3 is 16 amino acids. J was trimmed by 5 bases and V by 2 bases; bases with no gene match: 5. The DNA for the CDR3 is TGTGCCAGCAGCTTTAGCGGGAGGGCCGGGACCGGGGAGCTGTTTTTT. Translated: CASSFSGRAGTGELFF. The full variable domain, with the rest looked up from reference TRBV5-5 and TRBJ2-2, is DAGVTQSPTHLIKTRGQQVTLRCSPISGHKSVSWYQQVLGQGPQFIFQYYEKEERGRGNFPDRFSARQFPNYSSELNVNALLLGDSALYLCASSFSGRAGTGELFFGEGSRLTVL.

This clonotype was found many times. This rearrangement joins TRBV12-3 or TRBV12-4 to TRBJ2-3, with D perhaps assigned TRBD1 or TRBD2 (5 bases each). The CDR3 is 14 residues long. With 8 bases removed from V and 1 base from J, the gap between germline ends came to 13 bases. The CDR3 is CASLRDHGTDTQYF. As DNA, the CDR3 is TGTGCCAGCCTACGGGACCACGGCACAGATACGCAGTATTTT.

In this sample, this clonotype turned up many times. This chain joins TRBV15 and TRBJ2-2; D unclear. Deletions cut 0 bases from V and 8 bases from J, with 19 bases between. The CDR3 has 17 residues. CDR1 and CDR2 (germline): LNHNV, YYDKDF (reference sequence). The CDR3 DNA reads TGTGCCACCAGCAGAGATGTGACGGCGACCCGACCGGGGGAGCTGTTTTTT. Protein product: CATSRDVTATRPGELFF.

At least ten counts were recorded for this clonotype. The V gene is TRBV7-9, the J gene TRBJ2-2; possibly TRBD1 for D (6 bases). The CDR3 totals 15 residues. Trimming shortened V by 2 bases and J by 4 bases, and 11 bases separated the two germline ends. CDR1 and CDR2 (germline): SEHNR, FQNEAQ (reference sequence). The CDR3, as DNA: TGTGCCAGCAGCTTAACGGGACACAGCACCGGGGAGCTGTTTTTT. Protein: CASSLTGHSTGELFF.

This clonotype was counted many times. J is TRBJ2-5 and V is TRBV5-5; 7 bases fit TRBD1. The V segment lost 4 bases and the J segment 1 base; nucleotides outside the gene matches: 4. The CDR3 runs to 14 residues. Germline lookup yields CDR1 SGHKS and CDR2 YYEKEE (reference sequence). CDR3 nucleotide sequence: TGTGCCAGCAGCCCAAGGACAGGCCAAGAGACCCAGTACTTC. Protein sequence: CASSPRTGQETQYF.

This clonotype was seen many times. The CDR3: CASSRRRGNSGNTIYF. As DNA, the CDR3 is TGTGCCAGCTCTAGGCGGAGGGGAAACTCTGGAAACACCATATATTTT. The chain combines TRBV12-3 or TRBV12-4 with TRBJ1-3; TRBD1 is a possible D gene (5 bases). The V end was cut by 8 bases, the J end by 0 bases, with 17 bases between. The length of the CDR3 is 16 residues.

Comment on this clonotype: This could be a read error, since a much larger clone is one nucleotide away. This sequence joins TRBV20-1 and TRBJ2-4, with 7 nucleotides matching TRBD1. The V gene's germline CDR1 is DFQATT and CDR2 SNEGSKA (reference sequence). The length of the CDR3 is 14 residues. Trimming cost V 5 bases and J 8 bases; bases outside gene matches: 12. The CDR3 reads CSAPRRDSGDIQYF. The DNA of the CDR3 is TGCAGTGCTCCCCGCCGGGACAGTGGAGACATTCAGTACTTC.

This clonotype was observed at least ten times. The chain recombines TRBV11-2 with TRBJ2-1, with a tentative D call TRBD2 (6 bases). Per germline, CDR1 SGHAT and CDR2 FQNNGV. This CDR3 comprises 20 residues. Trimming took off 1 base at V and 0 bases at J, with 22 bases between the two ends. The CDR3 loop reads CASSLGGLSRILSSYNEQFF. As DNA, the CDR3 is TGTGCCAGCAGCTTAGGTGGACTATCCCGTATCTTGAGCTCCTACAATGAGCAGTTCTTC.

V is TRBV14 and J is TRBJ2-2; D is tentatively TRBD1 or TRBD2 (5 bases each). Trimming pared 7 bases from V and 6 bases from J, leaving 9 bases between. Germline-derived CDR1 and CDR2 are SGHDN and FVKESK. The CDR3 is 12 residues long. For the CDR3, the DNA is TGTGCCAGCAACATGGGGGCCGGGGAGCTGTTTTTT. Translated: CASNMGAGELFF.